The rows below give T cell receptor beta chains drawn from one sample of a study of T cells after yellow fever vaccination. TCRdb called the 5' RACE reads again in MiXCR, with one record for every CDR3 protein. The sample holds around 300,000 distinct CDR3 sequences; about 4% are singletons and the top ten take approximately 23%. Here the sequenced sample was PBMCs, taken 5 days after the yellow fever booster vaccination. These receptors were taken from a man between 18 and 35 years old who received the YFV17D yellow fever vaccine. The CDR3 runs from the conserved cysteine through the conserved F or W. The order of the fields is V gene, CDR3 length, D gene, J gene, clone size, CDR3 DNA, CDR3 protein. D genes are given only for firm matches. The size field is filled for only some rows; it gives once, few, many or a size class.

v_call: TRBV5-1; cdr3_length: 16; d_call: .; j_call: TRBJ2-3; clone_size: many; cdr3_nt: TGCGCCAGCAGCTTGGCATTACAGGGTAGCACAGATACGCAGTATTTT; cdr3_aa: CASSLALQGSTDTQYF
v_call: TRBV28; cdr3_length: 14; d_call: .; j_call: TRBJ2-2; clone_size: .; cdr3_nt: .; cdr3_aa: CASSTFLRAGELFF
v_call: TRBV7-6; cdr3_length: 14; d_call: .; j_call: TRBJ2-1; clone_size: .; cdr3_nt: TGTGCCAGCAGCTTGGGCGGTGTGTTTGATGAGCAGTTCTTC; cdr3_aa: CASSLGGVFDEQFF
v_call: TRBV6-6; cdr3_length: 14; d_call: TRBD1; j_call: TRBJ1-6; clone_size: .; cdr3_nt: TGTGCCAGCAGTTGGGACAGCCGTAATTCACCCCTCCACTTT; cdr3_aa: CASSWDSRNSPLHF
v_call: TRBV5-1; cdr3_length: 14; d_call: .; j_call: TRBJ1-1; clone_size: few; cdr3_nt: TGCGCCAGCAGGGAAGCGGGGGTTGTCACTGAAGCTTTCTTT; cdr3_aa: CASREAGVVTEAFF
v_call: TRBV4-3; cdr3_length: 16; d_call: .; j_call: TRBJ1-1; clone_size: few; cdr3_nt: TGCGCCAGCAGCCAAGATAGCCCCCCCCTATGGGGAGAAGCTTTCTTT; cdr3_aa: CASSQDSPPLWGEAFF
v_call: TRBV6-2/TRBV6-3; cdr3_length: 15; d_call: .; j_call: TRBJ2-1; clone_size: .; cdr3_nt: TGTGCCAGCATCTCCCGGGCTTTCTCCTACAATGAGCAGTTCTTC; cdr3_aa: CASISRAFSYNEQFF
v_call: TRBV5-1; cdr3_length: 14; d_call: .; j_call: TRBJ1-1; clone_size: .; cdr3_nt: TGCGCCAGCAGCTTGGGGCGGACGAACACTGAAGCTTTCTTT; cdr3_aa: CASSLGRTNTEAFF
v_call: TRBV7-6; cdr3_length: 13; d_call: .; j_call: TRBJ2-5; clone_size: few; cdr3_nt: TGTGCCAGCAGCTTTGCAGACAGCCAGACCCAGTACTTC; cdr3_aa: CASSFADSQTQYF
v_call: TRBV10-3; cdr3_length: 14; d_call: TRBD1; j_call: TRBJ1-4; clone_size: few; cdr3_nt: TGTGCCATCAGCGGACAGGGGGCGGGGGAAAAACTGTTTTTT; cdr3_aa: CAISGQGAGEKLFF
v_call: TRBV10-3; cdr3_length: 17; d_call: .; j_call: TRBJ2-5; clone_size: few; cdr3_nt: TGTGCCATCAGTGAGTTGGCAGGTTGGGGTTGCCAAGAGACCCAGTACTTC; cdr3_aa: CAISELAGWGCQETQYF
v_call: TRBV29-1; cdr3_length: 12; d_call: .; j_call: TRBJ2-6; clone_size: .; cdr3_nt: TGCAGCGCCGCGGCAGGGGCCAACGTCCTGACTTTC; cdr3_aa: CSAAAGANVLTF
v_call: TRBV5-1; cdr3_length: 14; d_call: .; j_call: TRBJ1-3; clone_size: .; cdr3_nt: TGCGCCAGCAGCTTGGCGAGCTCTGGAAACACCATATATTTT; cdr3_aa: CASSLASSGNTIYF
v_call: TRBV7-9; cdr3_length: 15; d_call: TRBD1; j_call: TRBJ1-1; clone_size: few; cdr3_nt: TGTGCCAGCAGCTTAGAAGCAGGGGGCTACACTGAAGCTTTCTTT; cdr3_aa: CASSLEAGGYTEAFF
v_call: TRBV5-1; cdr3_length: 14; d_call: .; j_call: TRBJ1-4; clone_size: many; cdr3_nt: TGCGCCAGCAGCTTGGGGGAGACTAATGAAAAACTGTTTTTT; cdr3_aa: CASSLGETNEKLFF
v_call: TRBV29-1; cdr3_length: 13; d_call: TRBD2; j_call: TRBJ2-4; clone_size: many; cdr3_nt: TGCAGCGCCGGGGGGATGGCCAAAAACATTCAGTACTTC; cdr3_aa: CSAGGMAKNIQYF
v_call: TRBV5-6; cdr3_length: 12; d_call: .; j_call: TRBJ2-3; clone_size: .; cdr3_nt: TGTGCCAGCAGCCCCGGGACTGGGAGGCAGTATTTT; cdr3_aa: CASSPGTGRQYF
v_call: TRBV5-6; cdr3_length: 16; d_call: .; j_call: TRBJ1-1; clone_size: hyperexpanded; cdr3_nt: TGTGCCAGCAGCTTGGAAGGGTACGGGACGCCGGCTGAAGCTTTCTTT; cdr3_aa: CASSLEGYGTPAEAFF
v_call: TRBV6-5; cdr3_length: 16; d_call: TRBD1; j_call: TRBJ2-5; clone_size: once; cdr3_nt: TGTGCCAGCAGTCCCCCCGTCGCAGGGGGCCTGGAGACCCAGTACTTC; cdr3_aa: CASSPPVAGGLETQYF
v_call: TRBV7-9; cdr3_length: 13; d_call: TRBD1; j_call: TRBJ1-5; clone_size: few; cdr3_nt: TGTGCCAGCAGCGGACAGGCTAATCAGCCCCAGCATTTT; cdr3_aa: CASSGQANQPQHF
v_call: TRBV4-3; cdr3_length: 16; d_call: .; j_call: TRBJ1-2; clone_size: few; cdr3_nt: TGCGCCAGCAGCCAATCAAATACAGGGTTCGGCTATGGCTACACCTTC; cdr3_aa: CASSQSNTGFGYGYTF
v_call: TRBV6-5; cdr3_length: 13; d_call: .; j_call: TRBJ2-7; clone_size: few; cdr3_nt: TGTGCCAGCAGTTACTCGAGGGTTTACGAGCAGTACTTC; cdr3_aa: CASSYSRVYEQYF
v_call: TRBV27; cdr3_length: 14; d_call: .; j_call: TRBJ1-1; clone_size: .; cdr3_nt: TGTGCCAGCAGTGCCTACAGGGTTAACACTGAAGCTTTCTTT; cdr3_aa: CASSAYRVNTEAFF
v_call: TRBV20-1; cdr3_length: 14; d_call: TRBD2; j_call: TRBJ2-5; clone_size: .; cdr3_nt: TGCAGTGCTCCCCGACTAGCGGGGGAAGAGACCCAGTACTTC; cdr3_aa: CSAPRLAGEETQYF
v_call: TRBV6-9; cdr3_length: 12; d_call: .; j_call: TRBJ1-5; clone_size: few; cdr3_nt: TGTGCCAGCAGCGCCCGGATTCAGCCCCAGCATTTT; cdr3_aa: CASSARIQPQHF
v_call: TRBV7-9; cdr3_length: 18; d_call: TRBD2; j_call: TRBJ2-3; clone_size: .; cdr3_nt: TGTGCCAGCAGCTTCTCGGCGGGGGGGCCTCCGAGCACAGATACGCAGTATTTT; cdr3_aa: CASSFSAGGPPSTDTQYF
v_call: TRBV4-3; cdr3_length: 16; d_call: TRBD1; j_call: TRBJ1-2; clone_size: few; cdr3_nt: TGCGCCAGCAGCCAGGAAACAGGGGGAAATGGCTATGGCTACACCTTC; cdr3_aa: CASSQETGGNGYGYTF
v_call: TRBV7-2; cdr3_length: 16; d_call: .; j_call: TRBJ2-1; clone_size: .; cdr3_nt: TGTGCCAGCAGCCTACGACAGTCGCGGCGGGGCAATGAGCAGTTCTTC; cdr3_aa: CASSLRQSRRGNEQFF
v_call: TRBV5-1; cdr3_length: 14; d_call: .; j_call: TRBJ2-5; clone_size: .; cdr3_nt: TGCGCCAGCAGCTTGGGGCAGCTCCAAGAGACCCAGTACTTC; cdr3_aa: CASSLGQLQETQYF
v_call: TRBV12-5; cdr3_length: 15; d_call: .; j_call: TRBJ2-3; clone_size: few; cdr3_nt: TGTGCTAGTGTCCCCGGGCAGGGGGGAGGGGATACGCAGTATTTT; cdr3_aa: CASVPGQGGGDTQYF
v_call: TRBV10-3; cdr3_length: 14; d_call: .; j_call: TRBJ2-3; clone_size: few; cdr3_nt: TGTGCCATCAGTCTCTATGCGGGGCCAGATACGCAGTATTTT; cdr3_aa: CAISLYAGPDTQYF
v_call: TRBV5-4; cdr3_length: 15; d_call: .; j_call: TRBJ2-3; clone_size: many; cdr3_nt: TGTGCCAGCAGCTCGGACAAGGACCACACAGATACGCAGTATTTT; cdr3_aa: CASSSDKDHTDTQYF
v_call: TRBV5-1; cdr3_length: 16; d_call: TRBD2; j_call: TRBJ2-3; clone_size: .; cdr3_nt: TGCGCCAGCAGCTTGCGCGGGGGGTACGACACAGATACGCAGTATTTT; cdr3_aa: CASSLRGGYDTDTQYF
v_call: TRBV27; cdr3_length: 13; d_call: TRBD2; j_call: TRBJ2-3; clone_size: .; cdr3_nt: TGTGCCAGCAGTCTCGACGGGGGGGATACGCAGTATTTT; cdr3_aa: CASSLDGGDTQYF
v_call: TRBV7-2; cdr3_length: 16; d_call: .; j_call: TRBJ2-4; clone_size: few; cdr3_nt: TGTGCCAGCAGCTCTGTGCTTTTGAGGGGAGTAAACATTCAGTACTTC; cdr3_aa: CASSSVLLRGVNIQYF
v_call: TRBV4-2; cdr3_length: 18; d_call: TRBD2; j_call: TRBJ2-3; clone_size: many; cdr3_nt: TGTGCCAGCAGCCAAATGGGACTAGCCCTAAGGGTCACAGATACGCAGTATTTT; cdr3_aa: CASSQMGLALRVTDTQYF
v_call: TRBV4-1; cdr3_length: 17; d_call: TRBD1; j_call: TRBJ2-4; clone_size: .; cdr3_nt: TGCGCCAGCAGCCAAGTATCAGGACAGGGGGCTGGAAACATTCAGTACTTC; cdr3_aa: CASSQVSGQGAGNIQYF
v_call: TRBV7-2; cdr3_length: 15; d_call: .; j_call: TRBJ1-1; clone_size: .; cdr3_nt: TGTGCCAGCAGCTTAGAAAAGGGAGGGAACACTGAAGCTTTCTTT; cdr3_aa: CASSLEKGGNTEAFF
v_call: TRBV6-1; cdr3_length: 15; d_call: .; j_call: TRBJ1-4; clone_size: few; cdr3_nt: TGTGCCAGCAGTCCTCCGGGGACATCTAATGAAAAACTGTTTTTT; cdr3_aa: CASSPPGTSNEKLFF
v_call: TRBV7-2; cdr3_length: 13; d_call: TRBD1; j_call: TRBJ1-2; clone_size: many; cdr3_nt: TGTGCCAGCAGTGGGACAGGGGGCTATGGCTACACCTTC; cdr3_aa: CASSGTGGYGYTF
v_call: TRBV7-3; cdr3_length: 15; d_call: TRBD1; j_call: TRBJ2-1; clone_size: .; cdr3_nt: TGTGCCAGCAGCGCGAGACAGGGGGGTGGGAATGAGCAGTTCTTC; cdr3_aa: CASSARQGGGNEQFF
v_call: TRBV27; cdr3_length: 14; d_call: .; j_call: TRBJ1-1; clone_size: many; cdr3_nt: TGTGCCAGCAGTTCCCCAGGACTTGGGACTGAAGCTTTCTTT; cdr3_aa: CASSSPGLGTEAFF
v_call: TRBV27; cdr3_length: 15; d_call: .; j_call: TRBJ1-1; clone_size: many; cdr3_nt: TGTGCCAGCAGTTTATCGGGCAGCATGAACACTGAAGCTTTCTTT; cdr3_aa: CASSLSGSMNTEAFF
v_call: TRBV5-1; cdr3_length: 19; d_call: TRBD2; j_call: TRBJ2-2; clone_size: few; cdr3_nt: TGCGCCAGCAGCAGAACCTCTAGCGGGGGGATCAAGAACACCGGGGAGCTGTTTTTT; cdr3_aa: CASSRTSSGGIKNTGELFF
v_call: TRBV28; cdr3_length: 17; d_call: TRBD1; j_call: TRBJ2-6; clone_size: few; cdr3_nt: TGTGCCAGCAGTCCCAGACAGGGAGCGCTAGGGGCCAACGTCCTGACTTTC; cdr3_aa: CASSPRQGALGANVLTF
v_call: TRBV20-1; cdr3_length: 14; d_call: .; j_call: TRBJ2-5; clone_size: many; cdr3_nt: TGCAGTGCTAGAGATCCGACGGGTTCGGAGACCCAGTACTTC; cdr3_aa: CSARDPTGSETQYF
v_call: TRBV20-1; cdr3_length: 13; d_call: TRBD2; j_call: TRBJ2-2; clone_size: .; cdr3_nt: TGCATGCAGCGGGGCCCCGGGACCGGGGAGCTGTTTTTT; cdr3_aa: CMQRGPGTGELFF
v_call: TRBV2; cdr3_length: 13; d_call: TRBD2; j_call: TRBJ2-3; clone_size: many; cdr3_nt: TGTGCCAGCAGCGCAGCGGGGGCAGATACGCAGTATTTT; cdr3_aa: CASSAAGADTQYF
v_call: TRBV7-3; cdr3_length: 13; d_call: .; j_call: TRBJ1-1; clone_size: many; cdr3_nt: TGTGCCAGCAGCTTATTGGGGAACACTGAAGCTTTCTTT; cdr3_aa: CASSLLGNTEAFF
v_call: TRBV15; cdr3_length: 15; d_call: .; j_call: TRBJ1-1; clone_size: many; cdr3_nt: TGTGCCACCAGCAGAGGAAGAGGACCGAACACTGAAGCTTTCTTT; cdr3_aa: CATSRGRGPNTEAFF
v_call: TRBV6-5; cdr3_length: 13; d_call: .; j_call: TRBJ2-2; clone_size: .; cdr3_nt: TGTGCCAGCAGACCCTACGACACCGGGGAGCTGTTTTTT; cdr3_aa: CASRPYDTGELFF
v_call: TRBV4-1; cdr3_length: 14; d_call: TRBD1; j_call: TRBJ1-3; clone_size: few; cdr3_nt: TGCGCCAGCAGCCGACAGGGATCTGGAAACACCATATATTTT; cdr3_aa: CASSRQGSGNTIYF